This T cell receptor (beta chain) was found in a study of blood T cell repertoires in COVID-19. At the level of the study: The study drew acute and convalescent COVID-19 samples from the United States, Italy and Spain. PBMCs, B-cell-depleted T cells, or T cells provided the cDNA or gDNA that made up the material.

The data were produced by immunoSEQ multiplex PCR, yet TCRdb's version contains in-frame clones alone and is incomplete. The data contain roughly 380,000 clones, over 75% of them singletons. Germline V CDR1 and CDR2: SEHNR, FQNEAQ (reference sequence). The CDR3 has 15 residues. V was cut by 5 bases and J by 0 bases, with 14 bases left in between. This chain joins TRBV7-9 and TRBJ2-7; D gene uncertain. The sequence was obtained from a young man who had recovered from COVID-19. Sequenced sample: PBMCs or T cells enriched from blood (not recorded which). The CDR3 region is CASSPPIPLSYEQYF. The CDR3 DNA is TGTGCCAGCAGCCCTCCGATACCACTCTCCTACGAGCAGTACTTC.